A selection of T cell receptor beta chains follows, all from one sample in a study of PD-L1 blockade in urothelial cancer. Sequenced by immunoSEQ multiplex PCR; TCRdb stores in-frame clones only, minus some. The sample has approximately 90,000 clones, 70% to 90% seen once. The source was PBMCs, collected around atezolizumab (anti-PD-L1) treatment. The receptor source for this set is a man in his 60s with urothelial cancer. Both conserved end residues are part of each CDR3. A D gene is named only where the DNA matches it firmly. Clone size is shown for a subset of rows, as once, few, many or a class of expanded clone.

v_call	d_call	clone_size	j_call	cdr3_aa	cdr3_nt
TRBV28	-	-	TRBJ2-7	CASSSQGSRRDEQYF	TGTGCCAGCAGTTCCCAGGGTTCCCGTAGGGACGAGCAGTACTTC
TRBV20-1	-	-	TRBJ2-1	CSARGSQLQFF	TGCAGTGCTAGAGGGTCACAGTTGCAGTTCTTC
TRBV30	-	-	TRBJ1-2	CAWRDSYGYTF	TGTGCCTGGAGGGACAGCTATGGCTACACCTTC
TRBV7-9	-	few	TRBJ1-2	CASSLEGGYGYTF	TGTGCCAGCAGCTTAGAAGGGGGCTATGGCTACACCTTC
TRBV10-3	TRBD1	-	TRBJ1-1	CAIALDRGNTEAFF	TGTGCCATCGCCTTGGACAGGGGTAACACTGAAGCTTTCTTT
TRBV7-3	-	-	TRBJ1-5	CASSPRGAVPNQPQHF	TGTGCCAGCAGCCCCCGGGGGGCAGTCCCTAATCAGCCCCAGCATTTT
TRBV5-6	-	-	TRBJ1-1	CASTLTGNTEAFF	TGTGCCAGCACCTTGACAGGGAACACTGAAGCTTTCTTT
TRBV11-1	TRBD1	-	TRBJ2-5	CASSPDRGPETQYF	TGTGCCAGCAGCCCAGACAGGGGGCCTGAGACCCAGTACTTC
TRBV7-2	-	-	TRBJ1-4	CASNFGGGLGEKLFF	TGTGCCAGCAATTTCGGGGGGGGCTTGGGTGAAAAACTGTTTTTT
TRBV7-8	-	-	TRBJ2-5	CASSPGDPRQYF	TGTGCCAGCAGCCCGGGGGACCCCCGGCAGTACTTC
TRBV6-1	-	-	TRBJ2-7	CASSEGDISVYEQYF	TGTGCCAGCAGTGAAGGGGACATTAGTGTCTACGAGCAGTACTTC
TRBV6-6	TRBD2	-	TRBJ2-1	CASSPRTSNEQFF	TGTGCCAGCAGTCCACGGACTAGCAATGAGCAGTTCTTC
TRBV5-5	TRBD1	-	TRBJ1-2	CASSLGIQGAANYGYTF	TGTGCCAGCAGCTTAGGCATCCAGGGGGCTGCTAACTATGGCTACACCTTC
TRBV4-3	TRBD2	once	TRBJ2-1	CASSHSSGNYNEQFF	TGCGCCAGCAGCCACAGTAGCGGGAACTACAATGAGCAGTTCTTC
TRBV9	TRBD2	-	TRBJ2-3	CASSVPSGGAGTDTQYF	TGTGCCAGCAGCGTCCCTAGCGGGGGGGCGGGTACAGATACGCAGTATTTT
TRBV28	-	-	TRBJ1-2	CASINGGSGYGYTF	TGTGCCAGCATCAACGGTGGGAGTGGCTATGGCTACACCTTC
TRBV6-1	-	-	TRBJ1-5	CASSEVSYQPQHF	TGTGCCAGCAGTGAAGTGAGTTATCAGCCCCAGCATTTT
TRBV5-4	-	-	TRBJ2-6	CASSLQSGANVLTF	TGTGCCAGCAGCCTACAGTCTGGGGCCAACGTCCTGACTTTC
TRBV5-1	TRBD1	-	TRBJ2-1	CASSLVPRQGSYNEQFF	TGCGCCAGCAGCTTGGTCCCACGACAGGGCTCCTACAATGAGCAGTTCTTC
TRBV5-6	TRBD1	-	TRBJ1-2	CASSEQGVGRYGYTF	TGTGCCAGCAGCGAGCAGGGGGTTGGGAGGTATGGCTACACCTTC
TRBV6-5	-	-	TRBJ2-1	CASSPRGARANEQFF	TGTGCCAGCAGCCCCAGGGGCGCCCGGGCCAATGAGCAGTTCTTC
TRBV5-1	-	-	TRBJ2-1	CASSRGNEQFF	TGCGCCAGCAGCCGGGGCAATGAGCAGTTCTTC
TRBV7-9	-	-	TRBJ1-6	CASSEGGNSPLHF	TGTGCCAGCAGCGAAGGAGGTAATTCACCCCTCCACTTT
TRBV9	TRBD2	-	TRBJ2-2	CASSVGLAGDSGGTGELFF	TGTGCCAGCAGCGTAGGTCTAGCGGGTGACTCCGGCGGCACCGGGGAGCTGTTTTTT
TRBV11-3	-	-	TRBJ2-1	CASSFRRDSYNEQFF	TGTGCCAGCAGCTTTCGCCGCGACTCCTACAATGAGCAGTTCTTC
TRBV10-3	-	-	TRBJ2-5	CAIGPGGAGETQYF	TGTGCCATCGGGCCGGGTGGGGCAGGAGAGACCCAGTACTTC
TRBV18	-	-	TRBJ1-1	CASSPGLMNTEAFF	TGTGCCAGCTCACCAGGCCTCATGAACACTGAAGCTTTCTTT
TRBV9	TRBD2	-	TRBJ2-1	CASSARTSPYNEQFF	TGTGCCAGCAGCGCTCGGACTAGCCCCTACAATGAGCAGTTCTTC
TRBV10-3	-	-	TRBJ2-7	CAIRGYGNDEQYF	TGTGCCATCAGGGGGTACGGGAACGACGAGCAGTACTTC
TRBV11-2	TRBD1	-	TRBJ2-7	CASSLARGRDEQYF	TGTGCCAGCAGCTTAGCCAGGGGGCGGGACGAGCAGTACTTC
TRBV7-2	TRBD2	-	TRBJ2-5	CASSLDGLAGEGETQYF	TGTGCCAGCAGCTTGGATGGACTAGCGGGAGAAGGAGAGACCCAGTACTTC
TRBV11-3	-	-	TRBJ2-7	CASSLHGVGGYEQYF	TGTGCCAGCAGCTTACACGGAGTTGGAGGCTACGAGCAGTACTTC
TRBV9	TRBD1	-	TRBJ2-2	CASSSGGYGELFF	TGTGCCAGCAGCTCAGGGGGCTACGGGGAGCTGTTTTTT
TRBV9	-	once	TRBJ2-1	CASSARLGVYEQFF	TGTGCCAGCAGCGCCCGGCTAGGGGTTTATGAGCAGTTCTTC
TRBV11-3	-	few	TRBJ2-4	CASSLVRGAAKEYF	TGTGCCAGCAGCTTGGTCAGGGGAGCTGCCAAGGAGTACTTC
TRBV19	TRBD1	once	TRBJ2-3	CASSVRDREGDTQYF	TGTGCCAGTAGTGTCCGGGACAGGGAGGGAGATACGCAGTATTTT
TRBV30	-	-	TRBJ2-3	CAWSVQNRNTDTQYF	TGTGCCTGGAGTGTACAAAACAGAAACACAGATACGCAGTATTTT